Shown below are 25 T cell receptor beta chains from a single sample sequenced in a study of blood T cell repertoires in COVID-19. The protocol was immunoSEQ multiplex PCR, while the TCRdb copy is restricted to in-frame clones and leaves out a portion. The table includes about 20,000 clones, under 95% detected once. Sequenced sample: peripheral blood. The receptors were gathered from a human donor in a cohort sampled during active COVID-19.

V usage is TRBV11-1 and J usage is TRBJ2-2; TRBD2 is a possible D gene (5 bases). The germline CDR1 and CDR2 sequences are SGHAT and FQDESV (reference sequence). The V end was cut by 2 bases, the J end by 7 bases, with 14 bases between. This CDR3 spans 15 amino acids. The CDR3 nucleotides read TGTGCCAGCAGCTTAACGCGGGCAGGCAACGGGGAGCTGTTTTTT. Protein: CASSLTRAGNGELFF.

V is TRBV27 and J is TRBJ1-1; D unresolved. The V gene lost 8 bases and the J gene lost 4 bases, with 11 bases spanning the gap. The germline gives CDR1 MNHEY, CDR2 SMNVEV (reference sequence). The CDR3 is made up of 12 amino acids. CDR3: CASGVDTTEAFF. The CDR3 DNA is TGTGCCAGCGGAGTAGATACCACTGAAGCTTTCTTT.

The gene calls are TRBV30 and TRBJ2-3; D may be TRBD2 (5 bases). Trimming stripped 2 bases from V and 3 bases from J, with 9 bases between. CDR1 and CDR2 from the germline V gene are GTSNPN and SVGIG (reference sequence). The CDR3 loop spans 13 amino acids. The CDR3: CAWSRWETDTQYF. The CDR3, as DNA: TGTGCCTGGAGTAGGTGGGAGACAGATACGCAGTATTTT.

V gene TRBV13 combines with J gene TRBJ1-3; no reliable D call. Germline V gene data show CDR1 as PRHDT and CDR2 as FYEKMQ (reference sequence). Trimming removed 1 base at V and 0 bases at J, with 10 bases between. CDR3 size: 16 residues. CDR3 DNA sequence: TGTGCCAGCAGCTTAGTTAACAGCTTCTCTGGAAACACCATATATTTT. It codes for CASSLVNSFSGNTIYF.

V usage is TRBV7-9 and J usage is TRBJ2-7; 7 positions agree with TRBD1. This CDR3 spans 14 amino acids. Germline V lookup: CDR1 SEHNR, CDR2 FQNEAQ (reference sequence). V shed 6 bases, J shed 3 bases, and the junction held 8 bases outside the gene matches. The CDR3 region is CASSPDRALYEQYF. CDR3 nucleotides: TGTGCCAGCAGTCCCGACAGGGCCCTCTACGAGCAGTACTTC. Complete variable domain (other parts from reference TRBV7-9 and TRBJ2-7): DTGVSQNPRHKITKRGQNVTFRCDPISEHNRLYWYRQTLGQGPEFLTYFQNEAQLEKSRLLSDRFSAERPKGSFSTLEIQRTEQGDSAMYLCASSPDRALYEQYFGPGTRLTVT.

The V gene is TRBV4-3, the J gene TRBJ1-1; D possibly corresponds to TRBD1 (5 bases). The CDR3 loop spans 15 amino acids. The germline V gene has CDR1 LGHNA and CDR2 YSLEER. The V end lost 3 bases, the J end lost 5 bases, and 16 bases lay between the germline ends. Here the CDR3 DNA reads TGCGCCAGCAGCCAGTATCAAGGGGCTGGGACTGAAGCTTTCTTT. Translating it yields CASSQYQGAGTEAFF.

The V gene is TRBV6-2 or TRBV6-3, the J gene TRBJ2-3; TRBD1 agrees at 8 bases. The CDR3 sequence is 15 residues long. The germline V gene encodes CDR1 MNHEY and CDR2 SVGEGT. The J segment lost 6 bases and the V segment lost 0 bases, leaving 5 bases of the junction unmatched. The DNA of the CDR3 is TGTGCCAGCAGTTACTCTTCCAGGGGGCAGGATACGCAGTATTTT. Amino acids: CASSYSSRGQDTQYF.

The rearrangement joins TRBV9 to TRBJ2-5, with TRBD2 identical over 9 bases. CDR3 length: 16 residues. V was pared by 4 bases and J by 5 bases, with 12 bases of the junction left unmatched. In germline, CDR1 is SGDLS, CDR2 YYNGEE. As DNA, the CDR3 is TGTGCCAGCAGCCCCCGTGGTAGCGGGAGAAAGGAGACCCAGTACTTC. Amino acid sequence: CASSPRGSGRKETQYF. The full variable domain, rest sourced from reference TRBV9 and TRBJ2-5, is DSGVTQTPKHLITATGQRVTLRCSPRSGDLSVYWYQQSLDQGLQFLIQYYNGEERAKGNILERFSAQQFPDLHSELNLSSLELGDSALYFCASSPRGSGRKETQYFGPGTRLLVL.

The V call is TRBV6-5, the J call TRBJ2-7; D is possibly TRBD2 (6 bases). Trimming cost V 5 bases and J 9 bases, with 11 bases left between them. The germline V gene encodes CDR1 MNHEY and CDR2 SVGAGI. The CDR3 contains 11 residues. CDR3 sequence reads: CASSNIGGQYF. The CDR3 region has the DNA TGTGCCAGCAGTAACATCGGGGGGCAGTACTTC.

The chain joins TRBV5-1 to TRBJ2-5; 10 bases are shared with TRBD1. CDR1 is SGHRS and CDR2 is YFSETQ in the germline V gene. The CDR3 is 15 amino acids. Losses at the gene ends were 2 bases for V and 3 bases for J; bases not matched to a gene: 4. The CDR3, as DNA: TGCGCCAGCAGCTTAAGACAGGGGGCGAAAGAGACCCAGTACTTC. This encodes CASSLRQGAKETQYF.

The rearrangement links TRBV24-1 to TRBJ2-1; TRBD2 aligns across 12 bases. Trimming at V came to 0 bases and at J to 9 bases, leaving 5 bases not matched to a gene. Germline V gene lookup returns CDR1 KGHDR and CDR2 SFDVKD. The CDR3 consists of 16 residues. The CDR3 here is CATSDLSTSGSGEQFF. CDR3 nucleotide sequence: TGTGCCACCAGTGATTTGTCGACTAGCGGGAGCGGTGAGCAGTTCTTC.

CDR3 sequence: CASRGLAGNNEQFF. The CDR3, as DNA: TGTGCCAGCAGGGGACTAGCGGGAAACAATGAGCAGTTCTTC. The rearrangement joins TRBV5-4 to TRBJ2-1, with 13 nucleotides matching TRBD2. Looked up from germline, CDR1 is SGHNT and CDR2 is YYREEE (reference sequence). The CDR3 spans 14 residues. Unmatched junction bases numbered 1, after V lost 5 bases and J lost 5 bases.

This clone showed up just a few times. The CDR3 here is CASSQTFISRTGPGNTIYF. The CDR3, as DNA: TGTGCCAGCAGTCAGACCTTTATTTCCCGGACAGGGCCTGGAAACACCATATATTTT. This rearrangement joins TRBV6-6 to TRBJ1-3; 8 nucleotides align to TRBD1. After removal of 5 bases from V and 2 bases from J, the junction contained 17 bases not matched to a gene. The germline gives CDR1 MNHNY, CDR2 SVGAGI (reference sequence). CDR3 length equals 19 residues.

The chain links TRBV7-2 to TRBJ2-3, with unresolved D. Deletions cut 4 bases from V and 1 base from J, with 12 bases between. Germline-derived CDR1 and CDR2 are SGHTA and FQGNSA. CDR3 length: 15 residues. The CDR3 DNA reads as TGTGCCAGCAGCTCCAGAAACGTCCGCACAGATACGCAGTATTTT. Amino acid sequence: CASSSRNVRTDTQYF. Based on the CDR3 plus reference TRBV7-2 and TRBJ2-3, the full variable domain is GAGVSQSPSNKVTEKGKDVELRCDPISGHTALYWYRQSLGQGLEFLIYFQGNSAPDKSGLPSDRFSAERTGGSVSTLTIQRTQQEDSAVYLCASSSRNVRTDTQYFGPGTRLTVL.

Written as DNA, the CDR3 is TGTGCCAGCAGTGAAACAGGGTGGGGCTACACCTTC. Translating it yields CASSETGWGYTF. V and J are TRBV12-3 or TRBV12-4 and TRBJ1-2; D possibly corresponds to TRBD1 (6 bases). V shed 5 bases and J shed 8 bases, with 12 bases lying between them. The CDR3 runs 12 residues.

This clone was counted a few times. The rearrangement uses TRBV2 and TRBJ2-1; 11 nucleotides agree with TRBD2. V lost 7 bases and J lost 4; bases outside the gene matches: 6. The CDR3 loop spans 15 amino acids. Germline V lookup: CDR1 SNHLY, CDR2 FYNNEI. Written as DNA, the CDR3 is TGTGCCAGCAAAACCGGGACTAGCGGTTACAATGAGCAGTTCTTC. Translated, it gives CASKTGTSGYNEQFF.

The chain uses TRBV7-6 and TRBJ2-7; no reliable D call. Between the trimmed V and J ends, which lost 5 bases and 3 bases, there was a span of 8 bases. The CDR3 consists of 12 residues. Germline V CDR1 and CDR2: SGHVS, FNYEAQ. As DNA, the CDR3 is TGTGCCAGCAGCGCCCGCAGCTACGAGCAGTACTTC. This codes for CASSARSYEQYF.

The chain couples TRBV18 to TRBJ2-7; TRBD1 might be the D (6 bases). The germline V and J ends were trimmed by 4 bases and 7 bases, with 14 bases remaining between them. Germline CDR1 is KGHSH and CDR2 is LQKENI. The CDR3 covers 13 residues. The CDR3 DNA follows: TGTGCCAGCTCACAGAAGACAGGCGGTGAGCAGTACTTC. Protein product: CASSQKTGGEQYF. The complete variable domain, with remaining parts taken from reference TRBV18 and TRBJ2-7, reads NAGVMQNPRHLVRRRGQEARLRCSPMKGHSHVYWYRQLPEEGLKFMVYLQKENIIDESGMPKERFSAEFPKEGPSILRIQQVVRGDSAAYFCASSQKTGGEQYFGPGTRLTVT.

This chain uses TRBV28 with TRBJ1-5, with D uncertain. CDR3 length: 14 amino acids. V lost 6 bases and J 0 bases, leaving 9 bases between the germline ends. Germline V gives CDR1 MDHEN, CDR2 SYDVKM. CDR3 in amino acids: CASSRSHSNQPQHF. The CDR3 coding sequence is TGTGCCAGCAGCCGGTCCCATAGCAATCAGCCCCAGCATTTT.

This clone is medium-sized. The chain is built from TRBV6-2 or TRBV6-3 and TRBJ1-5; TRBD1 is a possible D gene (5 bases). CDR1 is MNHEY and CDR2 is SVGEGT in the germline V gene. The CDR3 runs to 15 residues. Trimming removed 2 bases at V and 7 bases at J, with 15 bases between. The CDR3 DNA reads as TGTGCCAGCAGTTACGGGCCGGGGGGATGGCAGCCCCAGCATTTT. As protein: CASSYGPGGWQPQHF.

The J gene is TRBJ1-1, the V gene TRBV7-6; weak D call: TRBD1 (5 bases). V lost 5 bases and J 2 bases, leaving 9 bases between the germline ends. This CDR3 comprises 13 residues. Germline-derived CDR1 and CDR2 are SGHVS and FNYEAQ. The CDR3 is CASSPGGNTEAFF. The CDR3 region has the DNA TGTGCCAGCAGCCCCGGGGGTAACACTGAAGCTTTCTTT.

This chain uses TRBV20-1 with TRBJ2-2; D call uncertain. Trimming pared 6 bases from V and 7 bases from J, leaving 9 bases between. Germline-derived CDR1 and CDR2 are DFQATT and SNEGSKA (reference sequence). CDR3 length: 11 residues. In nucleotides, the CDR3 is TGCAGTGCCCCGCGCCTCGGGGAGCTGTTTTTT. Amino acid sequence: CSAPRLGELFF.

The CDR3 here is CASRGTGNNSPLHF. Here the CDR3 DNA reads TGTGCCAGCAGGGGGACAGGGAATAATTCACCCCTCCACTTT. The chain links TRBV9 to TRBJ1-6; 9 nucleotides line up with TRBD1. Trimming at V came to 5 bases and at J to 5 bases, leaving 2 bases not matched to a gene. The CDR3 is 14 amino acids. Germline CDR1 SGDLS, CDR2 YYNGEE.

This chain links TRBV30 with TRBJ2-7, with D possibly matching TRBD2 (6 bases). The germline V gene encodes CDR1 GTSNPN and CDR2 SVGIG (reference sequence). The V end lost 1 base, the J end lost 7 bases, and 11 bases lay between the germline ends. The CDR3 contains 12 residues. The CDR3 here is CAWSGGTVEQYF. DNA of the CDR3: TGTGCCTGGAGTGGCGGGACGGTGGAGCAGTACTTC.

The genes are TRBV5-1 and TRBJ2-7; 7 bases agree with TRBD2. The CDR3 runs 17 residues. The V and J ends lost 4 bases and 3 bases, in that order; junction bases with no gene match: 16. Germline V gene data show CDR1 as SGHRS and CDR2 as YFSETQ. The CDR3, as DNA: TGCGCCAGCAGCGCAACCTCTGGCGGGAGAGGCCTCTACGAGCAGTACTTC. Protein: CASSATSGGRGLYEQYF. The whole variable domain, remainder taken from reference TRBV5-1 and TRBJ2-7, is KAGVTQTPRYLIKTRGQQVTLSCSPISGHRSVSWYQQTPGQGLQFLFEYFSETQRNKGNFPGRFSGRQFSNSRSEMNVSTLELGDSALYLCASSATSGGRGLYEQYFGPGTRLTVT.